Sequencing of this T cell receptor beta chain was carried out in a study of T-cell reconstitution after alpha-beta-depleted transplantation in children. Overall study results and limits: It was newly produced T cells that mostly accounted for T-cell counts and diversity one year after transplant.

This clonotype was detected many times. As yet, its antigen is unknown. Unique molecular identifiers tagged the TCRbeta library. MiXCR was run by TCRdb on the PCR reads, yielding one entry per CDR3 protein. The data contain 700,000 to 950,000 distinct CDR3 sequences, about 15% of them singletons. CDR3 length equals 13 residues. Looked up from germline, CDR1 is SQVTM and CDR2 is ANQGSEA. Losses at the gene ends were 8 bases for V and 0 bases for J; bases not matched to a gene: 6. The sequence derives from a male patient under 18 who had a stem cell transplant for acute lymphoblastic leukemia, so the T cells may come from the graft donor. The sample here was PBMCs, mostly from graft donor cells, taken 360 days after TCRalphabeta/CD19-depleted stem cell transplant. The chain is built from TRBV29-1 and TRBJ1-1, with 7 positions matching TRBD1. CDR3 nucleotide sequence: TGCAGCTCGAAGGGGGCGGTGAACACTGAAGCTTTCTTT. Its protein product is CSSKGAVNTEAFF.